The clone carrying this T cell receptor (beta chain) has a count of ten or more. There were TCR beta CDR3 regions amplified from RNA transcripts. HTBI primers were employed in a first-round RT-PCR of the TCR CDR3. TCRdb re-analysed the multiplex PCR reads in MiXCR, keeping a single row per CDR3 protein. The sample has over 150,000 distinct CDR3 sequences, over 15% seen once. This entry belongs to a study of T cells in Graves' hyperthyroidism and ophthalmopathy. Over 18 months, lack of ophthalmopathy progression marked Graves' hyperthyroidism as stable. The patients, who ranged from 18 to 65 in age, presented with newly diagnosed hyperthyroidism lasting under 2 months. Germline lookup yields CDR1 SGHVS and CDR2 FNYEAQ. V lost 1 base, J lost 1 base, and 10 bases lay in between. The CDR3 has 15 amino acids.

The sequenced sample was blood. The sequence came from a woman in her fifties or sixties with Graves' hyperthyroidism. The genes are TRBV7-6 and TRBJ2-5; D remains ambiguous. CDR3 sequence: CASSLGRRLQETQYF. The CDR3 DNA reads TGTGCCAGCAGCTTAGGCCGACGTCTCCAAGAGACCCAGTACTTC.